The rows below give T cell receptor beta chains drawn from one sample of a study of beta chain features in type 1 diabetes. Method: immunoSEQ multiplex PCR; TCRdb's copy keeps in-frame clones and lacks some. This sample has about 620,000 clones, with around 15% found just once. The sample consisted of naive CD4+ T cells from blood. These receptors all come from a man aged 18 to 30 in good health. Both conserved end residues are trimmed from each CDR3. Fields, in order: D gene, clone size, J gene, V gene, CDR3 protein. The D gene is left open where the match is weak. The size of a clone is reported for some rows only, either as once, few or many, or as a class for expanded clones.

d_call: NA
clone_size: few
j_call: TRBJ2-1
v_call: TRBV19
cdr3_aa: ACKGSRSYNEQF

d_call: NA
clone_size: NA
j_call: TRBJ1-5
v_call: TRBV4-3
cdr3_aa: ASSQSSSNQPQH

d_call: NA
clone_size: few
j_call: TRBJ1-2
v_call: TRBV6-6
cdr3_aa: ASSYGGQLNYGYT

d_call: NA
clone_size: NA
j_call: TRBJ1-2
v_call: TRBV5-6
cdr3_aa: ASAKDRNYGYT

d_call: NA
clone_size: few
j_call: TRBJ2-7
v_call: TRBV19
cdr3_aa: ASSIAGPEIEQY

d_call: NA
clone_size: NA
j_call: NA
v_call: TRBV10-3
cdr3_aa: AIRPAKDEQY

d_call: TRBD2
clone_size: few
j_call: TRBJ2-3
v_call: TRBV7-2
cdr3_aa: ASSSGLAGPTDTQY

d_call: TRBD1
clone_size: few
j_call: TRBJ2-5
v_call: TRBV7-3
cdr3_aa: ASSRDRGPQETQY

d_call: NA
clone_size: NA
j_call: TRBJ2-7
v_call: TRBV9
cdr3_aa: ASSVIGSPGVEQY

d_call: NA
clone_size: NA
j_call: TRBJ2-3
v_call: TRBV2
cdr3_aa: ASSVRVSTSITDTQY

d_call: NA
clone_size: few
j_call: TRBJ2-5
v_call: TRBV14
cdr3_aa: ASSPGTFSQETQY

d_call: NA
clone_size: few
j_call: TRBJ2-7
v_call: TRBV6-5
cdr3_aa: ASSYGLYEQY

d_call: NA
clone_size: NA
j_call: TRBJ1-1
v_call: TRBV5-1
cdr3_aa: ASSSGEMNTEAF

d_call: NA
clone_size: few
j_call: TRBJ2-1
v_call: TRBV4-3
cdr3_aa: ASSPQADTYNEQF

d_call: NA
clone_size: many
j_call: TRBJ1-1
v_call: TRBV14
cdr3_aa: ASSQETEAF

d_call: TRBD2
clone_size: NA
j_call: TRBJ2-1
v_call: TRBV7-3
cdr3_aa: ASSSGLAGITEQF

d_call: TRBD2
clone_size: NA
j_call: TRBJ2-1
v_call: TRBV27
cdr3_aa: ASRGLAASYNEQF

d_call: NA
clone_size: few
j_call: TRBJ1-5
v_call: TRBV10-3
cdr3_aa: AIRTSSNQPQH

d_call: TRBD2
clone_size: few
j_call: TRBJ2-7
v_call: TRBV18
cdr3_aa: ASSPTSPSYEQY

d_call: TRBD2
clone_size: few
j_call: TRBJ2-7
v_call: TRBV28
cdr3_aa: ASSLPPSSGRYYEQY

d_call: NA
clone_size: NA
j_call: TRBJ2-3
v_call: TRBV7-9
cdr3_aa: ASSLTGPTDTQY

d_call: TRBD1
clone_size: few
j_call: TRBJ1-2
v_call: TRBV5-1
cdr3_aa: ASRPRQGGDYGYT

d_call: TRBD1
clone_size: few
j_call: TRBJ1-2
v_call: TRBV10-3
cdr3_aa: AIPGTGKDYGYT

d_call: TRBD2
clone_size: NA
j_call: TRBJ2-1
v_call: TRBV5-4
cdr3_aa: ASSYNSGTSGYNEQF

d_call: NA
clone_size: NA
j_call: TRBJ2-5
v_call: TRBV7-9
cdr3_aa: ASSPRLVSQETQY

d_call: NA
clone_size: NA
j_call: TRBJ1-5
v_call: TRBV12-5
cdr3_aa: ASGLVGLYEYSNQPQH

d_call: NA
clone_size: few
j_call: TRBJ2-2
v_call: TRBV28
cdr3_aa: ASSLIVNRNTGELF

d_call: NA
clone_size: NA
j_call: TRBJ1-1
v_call: TRBV7-2
cdr3_aa: ASSPRQGPRAF

d_call: NA
clone_size: few
j_call: TRBJ1-1
v_call: TRBV11-2
cdr3_aa: ASSLGQGNTFEAF

d_call: NA
clone_size: NA
j_call: TRBJ1-2
v_call: TRBV5-1
cdr3_aa: ASSLRPREGYYGYT

d_call: NA
clone_size: NA
j_call: TRBJ2-3
v_call: TRBV9
cdr3_aa: ASSVSLAWREDTQY

d_call: NA
clone_size: few
j_call: TRBJ2-7
v_call: TRBV5-1
cdr3_aa: ASTGSTEIYEQY

d_call: NA
clone_size: few
j_call: TRBJ2-5
v_call: TRBV7-7
cdr3_aa: ASALGGVGETQY

d_call: NA
clone_size: few
j_call: TRBJ1-2
v_call: TRBV6-5
cdr3_aa: ASSRTDYGYT

d_call: NA
clone_size: few
j_call: TRBJ2-5
v_call: TRBV28
cdr3_aa: ASSTPARETQY

d_call: TRBD2
clone_size: few
j_call: TRBJ2-2
v_call: TRBV14
cdr3_aa: ASSQVLGGAGELF

d_call: NA
clone_size: NA
j_call: TRBJ1-4
v_call: TRBV30
cdr3_aa: AWSIDRNNEKLF

d_call: NA
clone_size: few
j_call: TRBJ2-7
v_call: TRBV10-3
cdr3_aa: AISDPGASGLYEQY

d_call: TRBD1
clone_size: few
j_call: TRBJ2-1
v_call: TRBV28
cdr3_aa: ASSHLQTGYNEQF

d_call: NA
clone_size: NA
j_call: TRBJ1-2
v_call: TRBV6-6
cdr3_aa: ASSYPLRQDYGYT

d_call: TRBD1
clone_size: few
j_call: TRBJ1-2
v_call: TRBV5-4
cdr3_aa: ATSDRYYGYT

d_call: NA
clone_size: few
j_call: TRBJ1-1
v_call: TRBV30
cdr3_aa: AWSRGLDTEAF

d_call: NA
clone_size: few
j_call: TRBJ1-2
v_call: TRBV29-1
cdr3_aa: SVLDSFNYGYT

d_call: NA
clone_size: NA
j_call: TRBJ1-4
v_call: TRBV28
cdr3_aa: ASMSGAIPELF

d_call: NA
clone_size: NA
j_call: TRBJ2-5
v_call: TRBV5-1
cdr3_aa: ASSLAWGPQETQY

d_call: TRBD1
clone_size: NA
j_call: TRBJ2-5
v_call: TRBV10-3
cdr3_aa: AIRADRGQRETQY

d_call: TRBD1
clone_size: NA
j_call: TRBJ2-1
v_call: TRBV5-1
cdr3_aa: ASSPWTGPYNEQF

d_call: NA
clone_size: few
j_call: TRBJ1-2
v_call: TRBV20-1
cdr3_aa: SAPDYGYT

d_call: NA
clone_size: NA
j_call: TRBJ2-2
v_call: TRBV18
cdr3_aa: ASSPLTGELF

d_call: TRBD1
clone_size: NA
j_call: TRBJ2-6
v_call: TRBV5-4
cdr3_aa: ASSLDRVGANVLT

d_call: TRBD1
clone_size: NA
j_call: TRBJ2-7
v_call: TRBV2
cdr3_aa: ASSRDRGRYEQY

d_call: TRBD1
clone_size: few
j_call: TRBJ2-7
v_call: TRBV28
cdr3_aa: ASRSTGQGSAYEQY

d_call: TRBD2
clone_size: NA
j_call: TRBJ2-3
v_call: TRBV14
cdr3_aa: ASSRGGGFTDTQY

d_call: NA
clone_size: NA
j_call: TRBJ2-5
v_call: TRBV9
cdr3_aa: ASSPLFGTVGPQY